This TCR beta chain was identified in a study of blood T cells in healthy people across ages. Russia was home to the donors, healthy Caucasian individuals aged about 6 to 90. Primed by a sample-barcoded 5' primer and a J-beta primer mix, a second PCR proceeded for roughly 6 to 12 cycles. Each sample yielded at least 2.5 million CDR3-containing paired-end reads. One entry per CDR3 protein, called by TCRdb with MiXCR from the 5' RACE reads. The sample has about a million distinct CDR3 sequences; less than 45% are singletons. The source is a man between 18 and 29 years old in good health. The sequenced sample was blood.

CDR3 loop: CASSRDFGGPYNEQFF. The CDR3 coding sequence is TGCGCCAGCAGCCGGGACTTCGGGGGGCCGTATAATGAGCAGTTCTTC. The chain carries TRBV4-3 and TRBJ2-1; D possibly corresponds to TRBD2 (7 bases). The CDR3 runs to 16 residues. Germline CDR1 and CDR2: LGHNA and YSLEER. V shed 4 bases and J shed 7 bases, with 20 bases lying between them.